The sequence of this T cell receptor beta chain was determined in a study of T cells in Graves' hyperthyroidism and ophthalmopathy. Diagnosis of hyperthyroidism was new in patients aged 18 to 65, and its duration was under 2 months. Diagnoses rested on clinical symptoms, serum thyroxine and TRAb, thyroid ultrasound and orbital computed tomography. Template material for amplifying TCR beta CDR3 regions consisted of RNA transcripts. When the TCR CDR3 underwent first-round RT-PCR, the HTBI primer set was used. Using its own MiXCR run on the multiplex PCR reads, TCRdb lists one record per CDR3 protein. This table holds 300,000 to 450,000 distinct CDR3 sequences, approximately 14% found once. The CDR3 is made up of 15 amino acids. The ends lost 6 bases at V and 5 bases at J; junction bases unmatched: 7.

The sequenced material came from blood. This sequence joins TRBV12-3 or TRBV12-4 and TRBJ2-2; 9 nucleotides match TRBD2. The receptor's source is a woman aged 55 to 70 with Graves' hyperthyroidism. CDR3 DNA sequence: TGTGCCAGCAGCATCGGGACTAGCATTACCGGGGAGCTGTTTTTT. Translating gives CASSIGTSITGELFF.